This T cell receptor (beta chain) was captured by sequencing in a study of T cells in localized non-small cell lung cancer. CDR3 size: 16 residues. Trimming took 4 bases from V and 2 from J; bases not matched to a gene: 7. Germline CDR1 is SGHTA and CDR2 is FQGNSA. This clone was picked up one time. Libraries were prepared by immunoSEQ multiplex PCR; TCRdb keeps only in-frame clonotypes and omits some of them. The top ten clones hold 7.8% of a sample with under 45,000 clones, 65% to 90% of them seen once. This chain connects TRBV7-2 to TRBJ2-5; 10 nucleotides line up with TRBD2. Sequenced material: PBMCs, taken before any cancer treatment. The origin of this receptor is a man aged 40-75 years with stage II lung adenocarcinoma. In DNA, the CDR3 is TGTGCCAGCAGCTCCTTAGCGGGGGGCCCACAAGAGACCCAGTACTTC. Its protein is CASSSLAGGPQETQYF.